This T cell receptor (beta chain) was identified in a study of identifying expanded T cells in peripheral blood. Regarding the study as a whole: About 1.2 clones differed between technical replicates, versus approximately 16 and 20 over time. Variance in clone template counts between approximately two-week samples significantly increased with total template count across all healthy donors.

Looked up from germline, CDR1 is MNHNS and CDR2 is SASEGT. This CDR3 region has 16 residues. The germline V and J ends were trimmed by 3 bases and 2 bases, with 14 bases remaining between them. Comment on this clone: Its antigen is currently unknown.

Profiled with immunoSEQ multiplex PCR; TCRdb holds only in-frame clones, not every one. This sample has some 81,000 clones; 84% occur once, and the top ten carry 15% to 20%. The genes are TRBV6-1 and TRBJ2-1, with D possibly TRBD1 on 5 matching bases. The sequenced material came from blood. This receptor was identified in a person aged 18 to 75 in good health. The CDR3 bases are TGTGCCAGCAGTGAGGAGACAGCAAAGCCCTACAATGAGCAGTTCTTC. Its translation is CASSEETAKPYNEQFF.